This section outlines one TCR beta chain sequence together with its context. These data are taken from a study of cytomegalovirus exposure and HLA in healthy donors. V lost 2 bases and J lost 4, with 14 bases in between. CDR1 MDHEN and CDR2 SYDVKM come from the germline V gene. The CDR3 runs to 15 residues. Amplification used 60 Vbeta primers and 13 Jbeta primers. Libraries were prepared by immunoSEQ multiplex PCR; TCRdb keeps only in-frame clonotypes and omits some of them. The table includes 90,000 to 120,000 clones, around 72% detected once. This sequence joins TRBV28 and TRBJ1-2; weak D call: TRBD1 (5 bases). Input material: PBMCs. The TCR comes from a woman aged 40 to 50 in good health and CMV-seropositive. The CDR3 coding sequence is TGTGCCAGCAGTTTAGCCCTTGGCAGGGCCTATGGCTACACCTTC. Its translation is CASSLALGRAYGYTF.